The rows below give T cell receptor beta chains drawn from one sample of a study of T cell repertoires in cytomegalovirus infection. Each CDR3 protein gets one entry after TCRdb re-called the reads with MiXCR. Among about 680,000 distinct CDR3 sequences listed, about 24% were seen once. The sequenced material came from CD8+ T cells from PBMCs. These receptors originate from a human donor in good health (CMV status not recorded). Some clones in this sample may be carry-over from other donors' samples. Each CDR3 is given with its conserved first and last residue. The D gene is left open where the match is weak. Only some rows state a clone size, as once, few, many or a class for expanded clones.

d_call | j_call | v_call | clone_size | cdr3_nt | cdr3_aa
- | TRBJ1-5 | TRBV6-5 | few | TGTGCCAGCAGTTACGCTGGGGCCTCGGGGCAGCCCCAGCATTTT | CASSYAGASGQPQHF
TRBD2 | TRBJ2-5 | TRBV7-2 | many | TGTGCCAGCAGCTTAGTAGCGGGGCGGATCCAAGAGACCCAGTACTTC | CASSLVAGRIQETQYF
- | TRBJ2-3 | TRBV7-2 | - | TGTGCCAGCAGCTCATTTTTGGGGGATACGCAGTATTTT | CASSSFLGDTQYF
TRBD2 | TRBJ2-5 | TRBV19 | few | TGTGCCAGTAGCCGAAACGGAAATAGCGGGTCCTTACAAGAGACCCAGTACTTC | CASSRNGNSGSLQETQYF
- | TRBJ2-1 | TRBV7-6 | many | TGTGCCAGCAGCTTAGAGGTTGCGGGGTTGGAGAGTGAGCAGTTCTTC | CASSLEVAGLESEQFF
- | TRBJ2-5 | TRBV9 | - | TGTGCCAGCAGCGAAACTGCAGCTCTCGAGACCCAGTACTTC | CASSETAALETQYF
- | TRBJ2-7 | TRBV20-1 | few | TGCAGTGCTGGCCCGGACAGCTCCTACGAGCAGTACTTC | CSAGPDSSYEQYF
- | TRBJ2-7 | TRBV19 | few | TGTGCCAGTTATGGGGGCTACGAGCAGTACTTC | CASYGGYEQYF
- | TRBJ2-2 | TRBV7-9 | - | TGTGCCAGCAGCCCCGGACGTTCGAACACCGGGGAGCTGTTTTTT | CASSPGRSNTGELFF
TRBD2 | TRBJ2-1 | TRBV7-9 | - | TGTGCCAGCAGCCGTTTAGCGGGAGATGAGCAGTTCTTC | CASSRLAGDEQFF
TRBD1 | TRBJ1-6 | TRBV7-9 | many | TGTGCCAGCAGCTCAGGACAGGGTAGCTCACCCCTCCACTTT | CASSSGQGSSPLHF
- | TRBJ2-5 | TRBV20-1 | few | TGCAGTGCTAGAGCGGGGGAGACCCAGTACTTC | CSARAGETQYF
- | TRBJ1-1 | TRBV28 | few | TGTGCCAGCAGCGGGGACGGAATGAACACTGAAGCTTTCTTT | CASSGDGMNTEAFF
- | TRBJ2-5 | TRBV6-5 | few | TGTGCCAGCAGCACCGAACTGCCGAGGGAGACCCAGTACTTC | CASSTELPRETQYF
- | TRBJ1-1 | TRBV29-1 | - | TGCAGCGGAGACAGCGAGCAGGGCACTGAAGCTTTCTTT | CSGDSEQGTEAFF
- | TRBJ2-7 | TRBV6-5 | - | TGTGCCAGCAGTTACGGATGGGAGGACGAGCAGTACTTC | CASSYGWEDEQYF
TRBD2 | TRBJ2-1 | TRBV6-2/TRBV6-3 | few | TGTGCCAGCAGTCTAAGCGGGGGGGCCGAAGTTGAGCAGTTCTTC | CASSLSGGAEVEQFF
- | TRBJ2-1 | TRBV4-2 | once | TGTGCCAGCAGCCAAGGGGTCCTTGACAACCACAATGAGCAGTTCTTC | CASSQGVLDNHNEQFF
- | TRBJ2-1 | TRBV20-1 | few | TGCAGTGCTAGAGGACTGGAGAGCTCCTACAATGAGCAGTTCTTC | CSARGLESSYNEQFF
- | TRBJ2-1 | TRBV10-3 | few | TGTGCCATCAGTGAGTCTTGGGAAAATGAGCAGTTCTTC | CAISESWENEQFF
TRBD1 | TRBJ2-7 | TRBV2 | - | TGTGCCAGCAGTGAAGTTTCGACAGGGCCGTACGAGCAGTACTTC | CASSEVSTGPYEQYF
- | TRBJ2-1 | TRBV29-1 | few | TGCAGCGTTGAAGATCCCGGGGGAAGCTCCTACAATGAGCAGTTCTTC | CSVEDPGGSSYNEQFF
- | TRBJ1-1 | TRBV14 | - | TGTGCCAGCAGCTCCCGGGAGGGGATGAACACTGAAGCTTTCTTT | CASSSREGMNTEAFF
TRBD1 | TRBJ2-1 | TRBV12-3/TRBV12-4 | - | TGTGCCAGCAGTACCCCCGGGACAGGGAGCTCCTACAATGAGCAGTTCTTC | CASSTPGTGSSYNEQFF
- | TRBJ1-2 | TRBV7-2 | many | TGTGCCAGCAGCTTAGGATCTTACGATAACTATGGCTACACCTTC | CASSLGSYDNYGYTF
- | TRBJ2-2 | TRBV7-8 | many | TGTGCCAGCAGCTTAGCAGGGTTCGGTCGGAACACCGGGGAGCTGTTTTTT | CASSLAGFGRNTGELFF
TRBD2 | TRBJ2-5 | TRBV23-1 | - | TGCGCCAGCAGTCAACCAGCGGGGGTTGGAGAGACCCAGTACTTC | CASSQPAGVGETQYF
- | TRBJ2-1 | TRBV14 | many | TGTGCCAGCAGCCAAGGGAATGAGCAGTTCTTC | CASSQGNEQFF
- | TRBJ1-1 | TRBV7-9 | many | TGTGCCAGCAGCCCGAGCACTGAAGCTTTCTTT | CASSPSTEAFF
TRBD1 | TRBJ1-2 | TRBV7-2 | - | TGTGCCAGCAGCTCTCCCGGGACAGGGGAGGGCTACACCTTC | CASSSPGTGEGYTF
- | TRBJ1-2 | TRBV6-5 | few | TGTGCCAGCAGTTACAACGGTTATGGCTACACCTTC | CASSYNGYGYTF
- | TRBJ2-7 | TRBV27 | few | TGTGCCAGCAGTTTAGAGCCCTCAGGGCACTACGAGCAGTACTTC | CASSLEPSGHYEQYF